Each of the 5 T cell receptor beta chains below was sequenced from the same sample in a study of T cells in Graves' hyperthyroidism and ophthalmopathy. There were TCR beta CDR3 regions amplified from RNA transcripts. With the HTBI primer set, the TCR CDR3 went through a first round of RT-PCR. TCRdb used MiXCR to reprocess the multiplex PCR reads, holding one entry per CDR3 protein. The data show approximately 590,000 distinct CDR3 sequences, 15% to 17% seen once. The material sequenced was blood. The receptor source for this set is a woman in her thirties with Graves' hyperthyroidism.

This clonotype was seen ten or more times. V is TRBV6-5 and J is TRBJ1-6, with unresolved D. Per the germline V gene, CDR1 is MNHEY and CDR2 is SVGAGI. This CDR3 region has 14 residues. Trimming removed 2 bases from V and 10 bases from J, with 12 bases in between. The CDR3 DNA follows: TGTGCCAGCAGTTACATCGTAGGTGGATCACCCCTCCACTTT. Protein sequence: CASSYIVGGSPLHF.

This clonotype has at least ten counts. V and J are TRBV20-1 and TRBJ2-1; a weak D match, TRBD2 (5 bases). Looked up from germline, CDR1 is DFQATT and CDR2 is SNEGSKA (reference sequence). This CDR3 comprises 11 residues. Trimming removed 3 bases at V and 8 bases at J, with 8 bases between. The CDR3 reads CSASTRDEQFF. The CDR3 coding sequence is TGCAGTGCTAGTACGCGGGATGAGCAGTTCTTC.

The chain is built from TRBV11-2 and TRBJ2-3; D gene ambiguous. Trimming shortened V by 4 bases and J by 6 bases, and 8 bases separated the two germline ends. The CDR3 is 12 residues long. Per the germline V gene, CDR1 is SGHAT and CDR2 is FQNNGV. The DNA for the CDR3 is TGTGCCAGCAGCTATCTGATGGATACGCAGTATTTT. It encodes CASSYLMDTQYF.

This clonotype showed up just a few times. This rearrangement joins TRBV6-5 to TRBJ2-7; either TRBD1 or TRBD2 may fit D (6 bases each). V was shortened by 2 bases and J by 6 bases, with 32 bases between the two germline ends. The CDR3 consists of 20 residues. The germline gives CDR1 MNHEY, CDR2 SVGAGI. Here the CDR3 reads CASSYGIPLVSRTVGGEQYF. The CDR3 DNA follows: TGTGCCAGCAGTTACGGCATACCCCTTGTCTCCAGGACAGTGGGGGGCGAGCAGTACTTC.

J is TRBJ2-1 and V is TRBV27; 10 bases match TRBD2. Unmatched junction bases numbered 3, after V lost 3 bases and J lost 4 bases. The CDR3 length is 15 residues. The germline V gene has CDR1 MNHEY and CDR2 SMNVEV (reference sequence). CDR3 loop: CASSFLLAGYNEQFF. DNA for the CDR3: TGTGCCAGCAGTTTCTTACTAGCGGGGTACAATGAGCAGTTCTTC.